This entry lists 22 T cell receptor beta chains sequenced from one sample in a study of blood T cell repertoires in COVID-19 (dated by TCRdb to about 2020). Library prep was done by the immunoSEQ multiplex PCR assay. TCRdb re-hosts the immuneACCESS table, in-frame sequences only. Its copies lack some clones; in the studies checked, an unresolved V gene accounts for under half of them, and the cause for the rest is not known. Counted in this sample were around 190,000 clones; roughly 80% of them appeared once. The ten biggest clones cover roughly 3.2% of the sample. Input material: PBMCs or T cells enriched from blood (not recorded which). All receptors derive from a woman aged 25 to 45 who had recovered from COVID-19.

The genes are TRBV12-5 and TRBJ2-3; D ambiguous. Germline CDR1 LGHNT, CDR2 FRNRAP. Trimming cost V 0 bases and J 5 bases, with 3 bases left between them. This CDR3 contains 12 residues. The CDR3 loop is CASGLVGDTQYF. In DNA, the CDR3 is TGTGCTAGTGGTTTGGTCGGAGATACGCAGTATTTT.

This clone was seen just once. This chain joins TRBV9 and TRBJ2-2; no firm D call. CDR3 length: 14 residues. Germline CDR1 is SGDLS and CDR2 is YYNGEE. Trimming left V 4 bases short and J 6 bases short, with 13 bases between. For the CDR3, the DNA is TGTGCCAGCAGCCGGATAGCACGGTCCGGGGAGCTGTTTTTT. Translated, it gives CASSRIARSGELFF.

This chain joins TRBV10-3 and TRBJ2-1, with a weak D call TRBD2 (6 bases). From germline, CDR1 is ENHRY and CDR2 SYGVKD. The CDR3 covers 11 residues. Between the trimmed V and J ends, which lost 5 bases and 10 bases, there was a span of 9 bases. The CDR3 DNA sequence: TGTGCCATCAGTCCGGGGGAGGAGCAGTTCTTC. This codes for CAISPGEEQFF.

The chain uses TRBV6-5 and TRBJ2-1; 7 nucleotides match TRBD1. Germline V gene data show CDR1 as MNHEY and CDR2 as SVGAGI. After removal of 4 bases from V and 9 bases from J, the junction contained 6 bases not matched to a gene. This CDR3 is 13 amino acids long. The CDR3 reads CASSSYEGAEQFF. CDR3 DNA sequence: TGTGCCAGCAGTTCTTACGAGGGGGCTGAGCAGTTCTTC.

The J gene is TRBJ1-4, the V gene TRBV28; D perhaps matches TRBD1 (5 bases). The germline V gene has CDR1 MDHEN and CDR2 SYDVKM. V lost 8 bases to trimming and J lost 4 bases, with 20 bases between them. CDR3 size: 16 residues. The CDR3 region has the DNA TGTGCCAGCTCCCCGTCAGGGAGGGGCTATAATGAAAAACTGTTTTTT. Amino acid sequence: CASSPSGRGYNEKLFF.

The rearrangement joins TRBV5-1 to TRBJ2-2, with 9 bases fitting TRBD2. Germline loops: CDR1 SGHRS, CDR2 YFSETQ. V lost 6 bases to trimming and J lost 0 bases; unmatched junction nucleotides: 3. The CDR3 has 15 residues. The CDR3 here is CASMASGTNTGELFF. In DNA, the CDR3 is TGCGCCAGCATGGCTAGCGGGACGAACACCGGGGAGCTGTTTTTT.

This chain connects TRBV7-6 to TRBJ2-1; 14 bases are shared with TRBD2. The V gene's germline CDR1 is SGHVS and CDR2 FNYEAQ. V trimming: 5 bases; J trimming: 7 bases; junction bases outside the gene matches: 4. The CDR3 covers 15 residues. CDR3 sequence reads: CASSIGTSGGNEQFF. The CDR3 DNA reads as TGTGCCAGCAGCATTGGGACTAGCGGGGGTAATGAGCAGTTCTTC.

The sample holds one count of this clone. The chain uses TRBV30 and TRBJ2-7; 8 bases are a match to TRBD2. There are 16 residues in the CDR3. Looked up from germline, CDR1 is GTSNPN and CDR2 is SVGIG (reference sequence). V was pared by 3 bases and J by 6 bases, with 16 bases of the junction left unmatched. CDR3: CAWRTWAGGRTSEQYF. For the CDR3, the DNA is TGTGCCTGGAGAACCTGGGCGGGGGGAAGGACCTCCGAGCAGTACTTC.

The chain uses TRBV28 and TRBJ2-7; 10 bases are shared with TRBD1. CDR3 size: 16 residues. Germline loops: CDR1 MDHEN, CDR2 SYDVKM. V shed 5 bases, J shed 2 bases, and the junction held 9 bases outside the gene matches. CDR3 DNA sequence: TGTGCCAGCAGTCCTAGAGGACAGGGGGGGACCTACGAGCAGTACGTC. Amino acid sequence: CASSPRGQGGTYEQYV.

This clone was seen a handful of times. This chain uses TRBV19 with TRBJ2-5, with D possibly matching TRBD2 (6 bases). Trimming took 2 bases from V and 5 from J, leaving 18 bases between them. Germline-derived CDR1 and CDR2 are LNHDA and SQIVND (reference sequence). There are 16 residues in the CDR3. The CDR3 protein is CASSISAGSGSETQYF. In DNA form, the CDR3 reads TGTGCCAGTAGTATATCGGCGGGGAGTGGCTCGGAGACCCAGTACTTC.

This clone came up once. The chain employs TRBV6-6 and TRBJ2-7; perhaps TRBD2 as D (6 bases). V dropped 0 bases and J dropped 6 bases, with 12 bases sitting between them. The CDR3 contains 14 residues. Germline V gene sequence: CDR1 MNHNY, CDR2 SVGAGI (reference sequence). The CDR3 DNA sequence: TGTGCCAGCAGTTACTCCCCTGCGGGGAGCGAGCAGTACTTC. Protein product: CASSYSPAGSEQYF.

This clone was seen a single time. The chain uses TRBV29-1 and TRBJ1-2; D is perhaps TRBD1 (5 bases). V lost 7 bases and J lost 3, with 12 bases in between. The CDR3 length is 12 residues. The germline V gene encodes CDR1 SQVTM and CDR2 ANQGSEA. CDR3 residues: CSAPGGDYGYTF. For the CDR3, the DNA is TGCAGCGCCCCGGGGGGGGACTATGGCTACACCTTC.

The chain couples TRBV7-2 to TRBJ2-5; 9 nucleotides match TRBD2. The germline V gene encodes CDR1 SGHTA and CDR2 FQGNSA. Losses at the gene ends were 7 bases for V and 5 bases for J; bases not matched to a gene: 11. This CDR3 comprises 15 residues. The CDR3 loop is CASIVNSGRLETQYF. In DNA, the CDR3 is TGTGCCAGCATCGTAAATAGCGGGAGATTGGAGACCCAGTACTTC.

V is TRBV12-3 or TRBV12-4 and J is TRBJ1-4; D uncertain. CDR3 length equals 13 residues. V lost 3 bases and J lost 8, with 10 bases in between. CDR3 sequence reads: CASSLAAEEKLFF. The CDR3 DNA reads TGTGCCAGCAGTTTGGCGGCAGAGGAAAAACTGTTTTTT.

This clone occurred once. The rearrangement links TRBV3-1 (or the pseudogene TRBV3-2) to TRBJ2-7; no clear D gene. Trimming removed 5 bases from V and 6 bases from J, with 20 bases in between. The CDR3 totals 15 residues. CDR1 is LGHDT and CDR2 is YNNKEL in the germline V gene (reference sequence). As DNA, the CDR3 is TGTGCCAGCAGCACTACGAAGACCGCAGCTGCCGAGCAGTACGTC. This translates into CASSTTKTAAAEQYV.

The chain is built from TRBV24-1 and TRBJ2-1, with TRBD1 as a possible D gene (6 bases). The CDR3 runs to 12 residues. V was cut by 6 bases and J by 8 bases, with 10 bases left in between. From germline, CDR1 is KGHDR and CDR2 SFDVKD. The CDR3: CATSHRVDEQFF. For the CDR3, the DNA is TGTGCCACCAGTCACAGGGTGGATGAGCAGTTCTTC.

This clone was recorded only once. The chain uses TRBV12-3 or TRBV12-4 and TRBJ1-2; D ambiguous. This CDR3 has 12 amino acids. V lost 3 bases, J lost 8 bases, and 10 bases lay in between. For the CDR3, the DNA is TGTGCCAGCAGTTTTACAGCCCCGGGCTACACCTTC. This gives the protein CASSFTAPGYTF.

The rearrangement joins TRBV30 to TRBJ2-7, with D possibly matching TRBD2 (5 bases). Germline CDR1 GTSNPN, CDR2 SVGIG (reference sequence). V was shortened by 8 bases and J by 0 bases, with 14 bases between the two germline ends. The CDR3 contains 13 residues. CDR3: CASKAGHSYEQYF. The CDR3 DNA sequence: TGTGCCAGTAAGGCGGGCCACTCCTACGAGCAGTACTTC.

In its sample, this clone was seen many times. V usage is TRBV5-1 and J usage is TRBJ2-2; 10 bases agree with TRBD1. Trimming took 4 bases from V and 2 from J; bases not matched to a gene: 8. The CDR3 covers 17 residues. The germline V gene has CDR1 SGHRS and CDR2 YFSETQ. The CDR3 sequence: CASSQRLTGGNTGELFF. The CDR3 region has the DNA TGCGCCAGCAGCCAGCGGCTGACAGGGGGCAACACCGGGGAGCTGTTTTTT.

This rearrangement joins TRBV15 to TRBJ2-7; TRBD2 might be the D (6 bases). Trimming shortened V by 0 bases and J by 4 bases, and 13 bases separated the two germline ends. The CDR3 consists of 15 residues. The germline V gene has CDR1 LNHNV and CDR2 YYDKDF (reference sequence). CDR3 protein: CATSREPSESYEQYF. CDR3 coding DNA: TGTGCCACCAGCAGAGAGCCTAGCGAAAGTTACGAGCAGTACTTC.

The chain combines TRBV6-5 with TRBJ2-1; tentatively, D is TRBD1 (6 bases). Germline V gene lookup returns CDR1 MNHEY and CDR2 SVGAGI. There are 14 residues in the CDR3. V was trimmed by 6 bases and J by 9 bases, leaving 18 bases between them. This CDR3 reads CASRPTTQGIEQFF. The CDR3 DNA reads TGTGCCAGCAGGCCTACAACCCAGGGGATTGAGCAGTTCTTC.

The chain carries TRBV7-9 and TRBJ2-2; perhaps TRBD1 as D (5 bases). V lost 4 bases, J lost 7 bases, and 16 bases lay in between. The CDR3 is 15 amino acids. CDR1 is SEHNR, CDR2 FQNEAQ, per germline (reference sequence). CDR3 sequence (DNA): TGTGCCAGCAGCTCATCCCAGGGCTCAGTCGGGGAGCTGTTTTTT. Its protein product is CASSSSQGSVGELFF. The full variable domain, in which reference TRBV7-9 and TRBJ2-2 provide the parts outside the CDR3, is DTGVSQNPRHKITKRGQNVTFRCDPISEHNRLYWYRQTLGQGPEFLTYFQNEAQLEKSRLLSDRFSAERPKGSFSTLEIQRTEQGDSAMYLCASSSSQGSVGELFFGEGSRLTVL.